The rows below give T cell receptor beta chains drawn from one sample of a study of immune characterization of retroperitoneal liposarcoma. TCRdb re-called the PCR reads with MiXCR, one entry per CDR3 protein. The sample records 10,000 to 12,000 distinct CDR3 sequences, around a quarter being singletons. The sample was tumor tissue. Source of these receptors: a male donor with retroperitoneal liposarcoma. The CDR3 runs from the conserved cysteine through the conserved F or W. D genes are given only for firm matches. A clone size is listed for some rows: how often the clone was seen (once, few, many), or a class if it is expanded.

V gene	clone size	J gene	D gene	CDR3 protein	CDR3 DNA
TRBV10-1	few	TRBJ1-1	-	CASSERQNTEAFF	TGCGCCAGCAGTGAGCGACAGAACACTGAAGCTTTCTTT
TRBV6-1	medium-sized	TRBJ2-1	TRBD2	CASVQASGAYEQFF	TGTGCCAGCGTCCAAGCTAGCGGGGCCTACGAGCAGTTCTTC
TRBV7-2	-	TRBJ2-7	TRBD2	CASSQHGLAGNYEQYF	TGTGCCAGCAGCCAGCATGGACTAGCGGGAAATTACGAGCAGTACTTC
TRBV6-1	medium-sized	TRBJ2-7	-	CASSELVSEQYF	TGTGCCAGCAGTGAATTGGTGAGCGAGCAGTACTTC
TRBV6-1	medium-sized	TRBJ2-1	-	CASSYTWNNEQFF	TGTGCCAGCAGTTATACGTGGAACAATGAGCAGTTCTTC
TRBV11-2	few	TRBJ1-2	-	CASSPRGGVHYGYTF	TGTGCCAGTAGCCCCAGAGGAGGGGTTCACTATGGCTACACCTTC
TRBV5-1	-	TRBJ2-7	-	CASSLELAVNNEQYF	TGCGCCAGCAGCTTGGAGCTAGCAGTGAATAATGAGCAGTACTTC
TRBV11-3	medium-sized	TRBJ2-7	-	CASSPTVRNEQYF	TGTGCCAGCAGCCCAACTGTCAGGAATGAGCAGTACTTC
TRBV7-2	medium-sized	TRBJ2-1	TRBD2	CASSSGLAGPFYEQFF	TGTGCCAGCAGCTCCGGACTAGCGGGACCCTTCTACGAGCAGTTCTTC
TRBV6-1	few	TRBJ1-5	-	CASSSDRYSNQPQHF	TGTGCCAGCAGCTCGGACAGATATAGCAATCAGCCCCAGCATTTT
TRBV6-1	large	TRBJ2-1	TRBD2	CASSAASGGLSSYNEQFF	TGTGCCAGCAGTGCGGCTAGCGGGGGTCTTAGCTCCTACAATGAGCAGTTCTTC
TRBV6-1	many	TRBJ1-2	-	CASRRDTSVNYGYTF	TGTGCCAGCAGGCGGGACACGAGCGTTAACTATGGCTACACCTTC
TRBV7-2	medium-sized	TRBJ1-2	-	CASSLVRDVSYTF	TGTGCCAGCAGCTTAGTTAGGGACGTGAGCTACACCTTC
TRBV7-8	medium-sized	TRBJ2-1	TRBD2	CASSLSVETGGVQFF	TGTGCCAGCAGCTTAAGCGTGGAAACGGGGGGGGTCCAGTTCTTC
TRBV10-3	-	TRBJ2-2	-	CAITQGANTGELFF	TGTGCCATAACACAGGGTGCGAACACCGGGGAGCTGTTTTTT
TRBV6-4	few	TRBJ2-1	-	CASSDSSGTGHNEQFF	TGTGCCAGCAGTGACTCATCCGGGACTGGCCACAATGAGCAGTTCTTC
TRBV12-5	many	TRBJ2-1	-	CASGPSRQETQFF	TGTGCTAGTGGTCCCTCACGCCAAGAGACCCAGTTCTTC
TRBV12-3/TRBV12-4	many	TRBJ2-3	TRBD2	CASSFSGGTDTQYF	TGTGCCAGCAGTTTCAGCGGGGGGACAGATACGCAGTATTTT
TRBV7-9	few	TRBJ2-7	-	CASSSASTYEQYF	TGTGCCAGCTCCTCGGCCAGCACCTACGAGCAGTACTTC
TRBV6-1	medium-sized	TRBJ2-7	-	CASYRNGYYEQYF	TGTGCCAGCTACAGGAACGGATACTACGAGCAGTACTTC
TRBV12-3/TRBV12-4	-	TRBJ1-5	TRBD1	CASSRGQEGGQPQHF	TGTGCCAGCAGCCGAGGACAGGAGGGGGGGCAGCCCCAGCATTTT
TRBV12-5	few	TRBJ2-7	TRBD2	CASGLALIRGLAGRGSYEQYF	TGTGCTAGTGGTTTGGCACTAATCAGGGGACTAGCGGGGAGGGGCTCCTACGAGCAGTACTTC
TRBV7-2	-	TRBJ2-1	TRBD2	CASSLASSGTYNEQFF	TGTGCCAGCAGCTTAGCGTCCAGCGGGACCTACAATGAGCAGTTCTTC
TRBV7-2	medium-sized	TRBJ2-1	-	CASSLGGHQGETQFF	TGTGCCAGCAGCTTAGGGGGACATCAAGGGGAGACCCAGTTCTTC
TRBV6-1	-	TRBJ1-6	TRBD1	CASSLGQKNSPLHF	TGTGCCAGCAGCCTGGGACAGAAAAATTCACCCCTCCACTTT
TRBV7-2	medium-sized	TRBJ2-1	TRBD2	CASSLGLAGIEQFF	TGTGCCAGCAGCCTGGGACTAGCGGGGATCGAGCAGTTCTTC
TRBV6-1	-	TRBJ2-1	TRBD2	CASSELAGGRQETQFF	TGTGCCAGCAGTGAACTAGCGGGGGGGCGGCAAGAGACCCAGTTCTTC
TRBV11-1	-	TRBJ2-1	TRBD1	CASSLGQGNYNEQFF	TGTGCCAGCAGCTTAGGACAGGGGAACTACAATGAGCAGTTCTTC
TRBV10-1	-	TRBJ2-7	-	CASNRQGTSYEQYF	TGTGCCAGCAACCGGCAGGGGACCTCCTACGAGCAGTACTTC
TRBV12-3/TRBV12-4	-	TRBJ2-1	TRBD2	CASSFGGGSSYNEQFF	TGTGCCAGCAGTTTTGGGGGGGGAAGCTCCTACAATGAGCAGTTCTTC
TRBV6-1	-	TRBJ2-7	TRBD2	CATRGGAYEQYF	TGTGCCACCCGGGGGGGGGCTTACGAGCAGTACTTC
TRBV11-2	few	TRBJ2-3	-	CASRLQITGGTDTQYF	TGTGCCAGCAGGCTCCAAATAACGGGGGGCACAGATACGCAGTATTTT
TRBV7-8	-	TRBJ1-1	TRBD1	CASRDRLGNTEAFF	TGTGCCAGCAGGGACAGGTTAGGGAACACTGAAGCTTTCTTT
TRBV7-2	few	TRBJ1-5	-	CASSLDNNQPQHF	TGTGCCAGCAGCTTAGACAACAATCAGCCCCAGCATTTT
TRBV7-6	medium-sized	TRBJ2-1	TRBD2	CASSLEGGSREQFF	TGTGCCAGCAGCTTAGAGGGCGGGAGCCGGGAGCAGTTCTTC
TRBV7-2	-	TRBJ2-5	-	CASSLDRREQYF	TGTGCCAGCAGCTTAGATCGGAGGGAGCAGTACTTC
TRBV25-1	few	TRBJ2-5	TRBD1	CASTPTGFGGETQYF	TGTGCCAGCACCCCGACAGGGTTTGGGGGAGAGACCCAGTACTTC
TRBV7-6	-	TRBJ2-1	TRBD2	CASSPRLLAGGVHEQFF	TGTGCCAGCAGCCCACGACTTTTAGCGGGAGGGGTCCATGAGCAGTTCTTC
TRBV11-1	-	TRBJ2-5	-	CASSLEFAGNNEQYF	TGTGCCAGCAGCTTAGAATTTGCAGGGAACAATGAGCAGTACTTC
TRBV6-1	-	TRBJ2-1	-	CASSEVGTSYEQFF	TGTGCCAGCAGTGAAGTGGGGACGTCCTACGAGCAGTTCTTC
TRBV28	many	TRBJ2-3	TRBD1	CASSFGTGEGADTQYF	TGTGCCAGCAGTTTCGGCACAGGGGAAGGGGCAGATACGCAGTATTTT
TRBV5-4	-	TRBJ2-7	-	CASSTRSGWRGGREQYF	TGTGCCAGCAGCACCCGATCGGGGTGGCGGGGAGGTCGCGAGCAGTACTTC
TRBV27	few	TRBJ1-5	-	CASSHREGSNQPQHF	TGTGCCAGCAGTCACAGGGAGGGCAGCAATCAGCCCCAGCATTTT
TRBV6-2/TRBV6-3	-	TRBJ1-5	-	CASSQRAGSNQPQHF	TGTGCCAGCAGTCAAAGAGCGGGTAGCAATCAGCCCCAGCATTTT
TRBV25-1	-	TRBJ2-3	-	CASEGAGEGFYTQYF	TGTGCCAGCGAAGGAGCAGGGGAGGGTTTCTATACGCAGTATTTT
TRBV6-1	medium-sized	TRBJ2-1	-	CASSTLRGAEQFF	TGTGCCAGCAGCACGTTAAGGGGTGCGGAGCAGTTCTTC
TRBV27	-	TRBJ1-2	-	CASSLSQGNYGYTF	TGTGCCAGCAGTTTATCGCAGGGGAACTATGGCTACACCTTC
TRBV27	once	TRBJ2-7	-	CASSLTANSYEQHF	TGTGCCAGCAGTTTGACGGCCAACTCCTACGAGCAGCACTTT
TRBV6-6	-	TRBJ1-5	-	CASSYGEGSQPQHF	TGTGCCAGCAGTTACGGGGAAGGGAGTCAGCCCCAGCATTTT
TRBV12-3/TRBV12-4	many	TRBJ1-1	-	CASTYDRPNTEAFF	TGTGCCAGCACCTACGACAGACCGAACACTGAAGCTTTCTTT
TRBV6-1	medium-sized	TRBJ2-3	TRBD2	CASSEGWAGVTDTQYF	TGTGCCAGCAGTGAAGGTTGGGCGGGAGTGACAGATACGCAGTATTTT
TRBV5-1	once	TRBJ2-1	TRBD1	CASSEWDSPSYFYEQFF	TGCGCCAGCAGCGAGTGGGACAGCCCCTCGTACTTCTACGAGCAGTTCTTC
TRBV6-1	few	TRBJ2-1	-	CASGPSAKQFF	TGTGCCAGCGGGCCTAGCGCCAAGCAGTTCTTC
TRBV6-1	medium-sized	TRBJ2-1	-	CASSSTGPYEQFF	TGTGCCAGCAGTTCGACAGGACCCTACGAGCAGTTCTTC
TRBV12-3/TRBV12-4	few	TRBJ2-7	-	CASSLEGGGEQYF	TGTGCCAGCAGTTTAGAGGGGGGCGGCGAGCAGTACTTC
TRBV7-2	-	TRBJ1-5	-	CASSPGGQPQHF	TGTGCCAGCAGCCCGGGGGGGCAGCCCCAGCATTTT
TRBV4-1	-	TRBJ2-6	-	CASSQGATHSGANVLTF	TGCGCCAGCAGCCAAGGGGCAACACACTCTGGGGCCAACGTCCTGACTTTC